This TCR beta chain was captured by sequencing in a study of CD8+ T cells in alopecia areata. RNA extraction was followed by reverse transcription into cDNA, which acted as the sequencing template. Method: immunoSEQ multiplex PCR; TCRdb's copy keeps in-frame clones and lacks some. The table shows roughly 150,000 clones, with 55% occurring only once. Sequenced input: CD4+ T cells sorted from blood. This clonotype was obtained from a human donor in good health.

CDR3 in amino acids: CASSLHGPDTQYF. CDR3 DNA: TGTGCCAGCAGCTTACACGGTCCGGATACGCAGTATTTT. The chain is built from TRBV11-1 and TRBJ2-3; D is uncertain. V was pared by 2 bases and J by 6 bases, with 9 bases between. Per the germline V gene, CDR1 is SGHAT and CDR2 is FQDESV (reference sequence). CDR3 length: 13 amino acids.